This entry lists 2 T cell receptor beta chains sequenced from one sample in a study of TET2 disruption in CD19-targeted CAR T cells. Antigens for these TCRs are unknown. Specified treatment: autologous CTL019 cells: CD19 CAR with 4-1BB and CD3 zeta domains. This table comes from immunoSEQ multiplex PCR, and its TCRdb copy is limited to in-frame clones, with some not included. The sample's table shows about 30,000 clones. Sequenced material: CD8- CAR+ T cells sorted from cultured blood T cells, taken for CD19 CAR T cell therapy. Indicated subset: CD8-negative CAR-positive T cells from the infusion product. Source of these receptors: a man between 65 and 80 years old with chronic lymphocytic leukemia.

As to this clone: With the read ending 3 residues before the CDR3 end, the germline J gene is used to fill in that end. The chain carries TRBV18 and TRBJ1-1, with TRBD1 as a possible D gene (5 bases). This CDR3 spans 16 amino acids. Germline V CDR1 and CDR2: KGHSH, LQKENI. The covered CDR3 bases are TGTGCCAGCTCACCTTACGACTCTTCAACGGGGGAGACA. The encoded protein is CASSPYDSSTGET. The CDR3 reads in full as CASSPYDSSTGETAFF. The complete variable domain, with remaining parts taken from reference TRBV18 and TRBJ1-1, reads NAGVMQNPRHLVRRRGQEARLRCSPMKGHSHVYWYRQLPEEGLKFMVYLQKENIIDESGMPKERFSAEFPKEGPSILRIQQVVRGDSAAYFCASSPYDSSTGETAFFGQGTRLTVV.

On this clone itself: The CDR3 end falls 3 residues outside the read, so it is completed with the germline J gene. The gene calls are TRBV20-1 and TRBJ2-4; D is possibly TRBD1 (5 bases). The length of the CDR3 is 15 residues. CDR1 is DFQATT, CDR2 SNEGSKA, per germline (reference sequence). The DNA read from the CDR3 is TGCAGTGCTAGAGTGGTAGGGGATAGCAATCAGCCT. Translated: CSARVVGDSNQP. The CDR3 as a whole reads CSARVVGDSNQPQYF.